The rows below give T cell receptor beta chains drawn from one sample of a study of T-cell reconstitution after alpha-beta-depleted transplantation in children. Using its own MiXCR run on the PCR reads, TCRdb lists one record per CDR3 protein. The profile shows 600,000 to 700,000 distinct CDR3 sequences, approximately 17% of them singletons. Here the sequenced sample was PBMCs from the stem cell graft donor, taken from the stem cell graft. These receptor sequences come from a human donor who donated a stem cell graft to a child with acute myeloid leukemia. The CDR3 runs from the conserved cysteine through the conserved F or W. Each record gives: D gene, CDR3 length, clone size, J gene, V gene, CDR3 protein, CDR3 DNA. D genes are given only for firm matches. Some rows have no size entry. The others give once, few or many, or a class for an expanded clone.

- | 12 | many | TRBJ2-7 | TRBV29-1 | CSVVGGGYEQYF | TGCAGCGTTGTAGGAGGGGGATACGAGCAGTACTTC
- | 13 | - | TRBJ2-2 | TRBV27 | CASSFRGIGELFF | TGTGCCAGCAGTTTTCGGGGGATCGGGGAGCTGTTTTTT
TRBD1 | 15 | many | TRBJ1-1 | TRBV29-1 | CSIRTLTGPNTEAFF | TGCAGCATCCGGACTCTGACAGGGCCGAACACTGAAGCTTTCTTT
- | 15 | many | TRBJ2-7 | TRBV20-1 | CSAEGSGQSLEEQYF | TGCAGTGCCGAAGGTAGCGGACAGAGTCTTGAAGAGCAGTACTTC
- | 14 | few | TRBJ1-4 | TRBV29-1 | CSVRTGISNEKLFF | TGCAGCGTGAGGACCGGGATCTCTAATGAAAAACTGTTTTTT
- | 11 | many | TRBJ2-2 | TRBV10-3 | CATYRAGELFF | TGTGCCACTTACAGGGCCGGGGAGCTGTTTTTT
TRBD1 | 15 | - | TRBJ2-4 | TRBV27 | CASSLRDRAKNIQYF | TGTGCCAGCAGTCTCCGGGACAGGGCAAAAAACATTCAGTACTTC
TRBD1 | 15 | many | TRBJ2-1 | TRBV7-8 | CASSSGQGGYNEQFF | TGTGCCAGCAGCTCGGGACAGGGAGGGTACAATGAGCAGTTCTTC
- | 16 | - | TRBJ2-5 | TRBV7-8 | CASSFPGHQAQETQYF | TGTGCCAGCAGCTTTCCGGGACACCAGGCCCAAGAGACCCAGTACTTC
- | 17 | - | TRBJ1-2 | TRBV6-5 | CASSHEGNPRPRYGYTF | TGTGCCAGCAGTCACGAGGGCAATCCCCGTCCTCGATATGGCTACACCTTC
TRBD2 | 16 | - | TRBJ2-7 | TRBV6-2/TRBV6-3 | CASHLTGGGRVYEQYF | TGTGCCAGCCACCTAACCGGCGGGGGGCGCGTCTACGAGCAGTACTTC
TRBD1 | 17 | many | TRBJ2-1 | TRBV29-1 | CSVEGPIDRGVYNEQFF | TGCAGCGTTGAAGGCCCGATAGACAGGGGGGTTTACAATGAGCAGTTCTTC
- | 14 | few | TRBJ2-1 | TRBV28 | CASSFDSADNEQFF | TGTGCCAGCAGTTTCGATTCCGCTGACAATGAGCAGTTCTTC
- | 17 | many | TRBJ1-3 | TRBV20-1 | CSALYPRQANSGNTIYF | TGCAGTGCCCTCTACCCCCGACAGGCCAACTCTGGAAACACCATATATTTT
- | 15 | many | TRBJ2-3 | TRBV29-1 | CSVEDTGTLTDTQYF | TGCAGCGTTGAAGATACCGGGACCCTCACAGATACGCAGTATTTT
TRBD1 | 16 | - | TRBJ1-4 | TRBV18 | CASSPLEGTGIGKLFF | TGTGCCAGCTCACCACTGGAAGGGACAGGGATTGGAAAACTGTTTTTT
- | 13 | - | TRBJ1-1 | TRBV11-3 | CASSFVGNTEAFF | TGTGCCAGCAGCTTTGTTGGGAACACTGAAGCTTTCTTT
TRBD2 | 14 | - | TRBJ2-5 | TRBV10-2 | CASSAWRGRETQYF | TGCGCCAGCAGCGCCTGGCGCGGGAGAGAGACCCAGTACTTC
- | 14 | - | TRBJ2-1 | TRBV4-1 | CASSQDSASFEQFF | TGCGCCAGCAGCCAAGACTCAGCTAGTTTTGAGCAGTTCTTC
TRBD1 | 15 | few | TRBJ2-3 | TRBV7-8 | CASSLFGTATDTQYF | TGTGCCAGCAGCTTATTCGGGACAGCAACAGATACGCAGTATTTT
- | 12 | - | TRBJ2-2 | TRBV4-1 | CASSEAYGELFF | TGCGCCAGCAGCGAGGCGTACGGGGAGCTGTTTTTT
TRBD2 | 15 | - | TRBJ2-7 | TRBV12-5 | CASALRTSGTYEQYF | TGTGCTAGTGCCCTCCGGACTAGCGGGACCTACGAGCAGTACTTC
TRBD2 | 15 | - | TRBJ2-5 | TRBV7-6 | CASSRERGGGETQYF | TGTGCCAGCAGCCGAGAGCGGGGGGGCGGGGAGACCCAGTACTTC
- | 14 | many | TRBJ2-7 | TRBV20-1 | CSAREFGVSYEQYF | TGCAGTGCTAGAGAATTTGGCGTCTCCTACGAGCAGTACTTC
- | 15 | many | TRBJ2-1 | TRBV29-1 | CSVNPDGNSYNEQFF | TGCAGCGTCAACCCGGACGGAAACTCCTACAATGAGCAGTTCTTC
- | 14 | few | TRBJ1-1 | TRBV5-8 | CASSSANLNTEAFF | TGTGCCAGCAGCTCTGCGAACCTGAACACTGAAGCTTTCTTT
TRBD1 | 15 | many | TRBJ2-5 | TRBV20-1 | CSAPRTGIEAETQYF | TGCAGTGCCCCCCGGACAGGGATTGAGGCGGAGACCCAGTACTTC
- | 13 | many | TRBJ2-7 | TRBV20-1 | CSARWREPYEQYF | TGCAGTGCTAGATGGAGGGAACCCTACGAGCAGTACTTC
- | 13 | few | TRBJ1-2 | TRBV9 | CASSGGGRGGYTF | TGTGCCAGCAGCGGTGGGGGGCGCGGCGGCTACACCTTC
- | 14 | many | TRBJ2-3 | TRBV12-3/TRBV12-4 | CASSLTPSTDTQYF | TGTGCCAGCAGCCTGACACCAAGCACAGATACGCAGTATTTT
- | 14 | - | TRBJ1-1 | TRBV5-1 | CASSLSGGPTEAFF | TGCGCCAGCAGCTTGAGCGGGGGGCCGACTGAAGCTTTCTTT
TRBD1 | 15 | many | TRBJ2-7 | TRBV12-3/TRBV12-4 | CASSLGTGRSYEQYF | TGTGCCAGCAGTCTTGGGACAGGAAGATCGTACGAGCAGTACTTC
- | 12 | many | TRBJ2-1 | TRBV10-3 | CAIKGGYNEQFF | TGTGCCATTAAAGGAGGGTACAATGAGCAGTTCTTC
TRBD1 | 12 | many | TRBJ1-1 | TRBV6-6 | CASRTGRTEAFF | TGTGCCAGCAGGACAGGGAGGACTGAAGCTTTCTTT
- | 14 | few | TRBJ2-1 | TRBV7-9 | CASSSTTQGSEQFF | TGTGCCAGCAGCTCTACTACCCAGGGGAGTGAGCAGTTCTTC
TRBD1 | 14 | few | TRBJ2-2 | TRBV12-3/TRBV12-4 | CASSFRGQNGELFF | TGTGCCAGCAGTTTCAGGGGGCAAAACGGGGAGCTGTTTTTT
- | 14 | - | TRBJ2-7 | TRBV20-1 | CSARAGQSSYEQYF | TGCAGTGCTAGAGCAGGACAAAGCTCCTACGAGCAGTACTTC
- | 17 | - | TRBJ1-4 | TRBV7-6 | CASSPTWEISGGEKLFF | TGTGCCAGCAGCCCAACCTGGGAGATAAGTGGGGGTGAAAAACTGTTTTTT
- | 14 | - | TRBJ1-2 | TRBV7-9 | CASSPNDINYGYTF | TGTGCCAGCAGCCCAAATGACATAAACTATGGCTACACCTTC
- | 14 | - | TRBJ2-5 | TRBV20-1 | CSARDVRVRETQYF | TGCAGTGCTAGAGATGTGAGGGTTCGAGAGACCCAGTACTTC
- | 14 | many | TRBJ1-5 | TRBV5-1 | CASSLEGPHQPQHF | TGCGCCAGCAGCTTGGAGGGGCCTCATCAGCCCCAGCATTTT
- | 14 | many | TRBJ1-1 | TRBV5-1 | CASSSAGRNTEAFF | TGCGCCAGCAGCTCCGCCGGACGGAACACTGAAGCTTTCTTT
TRBD2 | 16 | many | TRBJ2-1 | TRBV5-1 | CASSRPDQRGVNEQFF | TGCGCCAGCAGCCGCCCAGACCAGCGGGGGGTCAATGAGCAGTTCTTC
- | 14 | few | TRBJ2-2 | TRBV7-9 | CASSQLPQTGELFF | TGTGCCAGCAGCCAGTTACCGCAAACCGGGGAGCTGTTTTTT
TRBD1 | 12 | few | TRBJ2-1 | TRBV5-5 | CASSLWTGGQFF | TGTGCCAGCAGCTTGTGGACAGGGGGCCAGTTCTTC
TRBD2 | 14 | few | TRBJ2-3 | TRBV7-2 | CASSLVPGEGTQYF | TGTGCCAGCAGCTTAGTCCCGGGGGAGGGTACGCAGTATTTT
- | 14 | many | TRBJ1-5 | TRBV10-3 | CAISDSGGNQPQHF | TGTGCCATCAGTGACTCTGGGGGCAATCAGCCCCAGCATTTT
- | 15 | few | TRBJ2-3 | TRBV7-2 | CASSLGDFSTDTQYF | TGTGCCAGCAGCTTAGGTGATTTCAGCACAGATACGCAGTATTTT
- | 14 | few | TRBJ2-5 | TRBV3-1 | CASSHPSGAETQYF | TGTGCCAGCAGCCATCCCTCGGGGGCCGAGACCCAGTACTTC
- | 14 | - | TRBJ2-7 | TRBV7-9 | CASSLVGEAYEQYF | TGTGCCAGCAGCTTAGTCGGGGAGGCCTACGAGCAGTACTTC
- | 14 | many | TRBJ2-7 | TRBV5-6 | CASSLVPGGYEQYF | TGTGCCAGCAGCTTGGTTCCAGGGGGGTACGAGCAGTACTTC